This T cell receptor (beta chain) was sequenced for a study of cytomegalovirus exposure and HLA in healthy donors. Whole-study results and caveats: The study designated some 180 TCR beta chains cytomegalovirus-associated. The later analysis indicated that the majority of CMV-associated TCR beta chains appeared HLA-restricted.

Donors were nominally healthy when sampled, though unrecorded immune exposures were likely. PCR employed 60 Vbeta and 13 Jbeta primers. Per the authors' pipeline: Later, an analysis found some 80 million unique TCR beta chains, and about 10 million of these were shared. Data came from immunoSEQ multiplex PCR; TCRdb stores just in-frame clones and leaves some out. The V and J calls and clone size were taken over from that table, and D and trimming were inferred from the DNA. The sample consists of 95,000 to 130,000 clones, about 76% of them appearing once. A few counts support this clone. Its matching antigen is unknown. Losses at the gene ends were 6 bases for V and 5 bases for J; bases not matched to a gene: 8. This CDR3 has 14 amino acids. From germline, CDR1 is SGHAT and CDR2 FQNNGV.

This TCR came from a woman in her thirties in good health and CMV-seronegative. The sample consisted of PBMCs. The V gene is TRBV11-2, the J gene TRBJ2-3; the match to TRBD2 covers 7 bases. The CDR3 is CASSPGTTGDTQYF. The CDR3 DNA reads TGTGCCAGCAGTCCCGGGACTACAGGAGATACGCAGTATTTT.